Listed here are 30 T cell receptor beta chains from one sample, sequenced in a study of beta chain features in type 1 diabetes. Notes on the study in general: Within each of all four CD4+ subsets, Type 1 diabetes patients had TCRB CDR3s that were moderately but significantly shorter.

The antigens of these receptors remain unknown. Every isolated RNA sample was fully reverse transcribed, so sequencing captured expressed TCRB transcripts. The table came from immunoSEQ multiplex PCR; TCRdb's copy has only in-frame clones and leaves some out. The top ten hold about 0.016% of the sample, which has 300,000 or so clones, roughly 14% seen once. Sequencing used naive CD4+ T cells from blood. The source of these receptors is a woman aged 18-29 years with type 1 diabetes.

The chain recombines TRBV5-1 with TRBJ1-3, with 9 bases that match TRBD1. Germline-derived CDR1 and CDR2 are SGHRS and YFSETQ. J was trimmed by 3 bases and V by 0 bases; bases with no gene match: 1. The CDR3 has 15 amino acids. The CDR3 is CASSLGTGVGNTIYF. CDR3 coding DNA: TGCGCCAGCAGCTTGGGGACAGGGGTTGGAAACACCATATATTTT.

This clone was counted between two and nine times. The J gene is TRBJ1-1, the V gene TRBV18; D is unclear. Germline assignment: CDR1 KGHSH and CDR2 LQKENI. V lost 5 bases and J lost 5, with 12 bases in between. There are 13 residues in the CDR3. This chain's CDR3 is CASSSLVGTEAFF. CDR3 sequence (DNA): TGTGCCAGCTCAAGTCTAGTGGGTACTGAAGCTTTCTTT. The complete variable domain, with remaining parts taken from reference TRBV18 and TRBJ1-1, reads NAGVMQNPRHLVRRRGQEARLRCSPMKGHSHVYWYRQLPEEGLKFMVYLQKENIIDESGMPKERFSAEFPKEGPSILRIQQVVRGDSAAYFCASSSLVGTEAFFGQGTRLTVV.

The chain couples TRBV30 to TRBJ1-5, with D unresolved. Deletions cut 0 bases from V and 2 bases from J, with 11 bases between. This CDR3 is built from 15 residues. In germline, CDR1 is GTSNPN, CDR2 SVGIG (reference sequence). CDR3 sequence reads: CAWSVRGGGNQPQHF. CDR3 DNA: TGTGCCTGGAGTGTACGGGGAGGTGGCAATCAGCCCCAGCATTTT. The full variable domain, completed using reference TRBV30 and TRBJ1-5, is SQTIHQWPATLVQPVGSPLSLECTVEGTSNPNLYWYRQAAGRGLQLLFYSVGIGQISSEVPQNLSASRPQDRQFILSSKKLLLSDSGFYLCAWSVRGGGNQPQHFGDGTRLSIL.

This clone has more than one count but fewer than ten. The V gene is TRBV29-1, the J gene TRBJ1-1; the D gene is possibly TRBD1 (5 bases). CDR3 length: 12 residues. V lost 4 bases, J lost 1 base, and 7 bases lay in between. From germline, CDR1 is SQVTM and CDR2 ANQGSEA. The CDR3 loop reads CSVARANTEAFF. The CDR3 nucleotides read TGCAGCGTTGCCAGGGCGAACACTGAAGCTTTCTTT.

This clone has more than one count but fewer than ten. The rearrangement links TRBV6-5 to TRBJ2-3, with a weak D call TRBD2 (7 bases). The V end was cut by 2 bases, the J end by 1 base, with 10 bases between. Germline assignment: CDR1 MNHEY and CDR2 SVGAGI. The CDR3 length is 15 residues. The CDR3 DNA follows: TGTGCCAGCAGTTACGGGGAGGGGGGCACAGATACGCAGTATTTT. Residues: CASSYGEGGTDTQYF.

The chain has TRBV11-1 and TRBJ2-4, with TRBD2 identical over 7 bases. V gave up 1 base and J gave up 0 bases; unmatched junction bases: 9. CDR1 and CDR2 (germline): SGHAT, FQDESV (reference sequence). This CDR3 has 18 residues. The chain's CDR3 is CASSLVGGVAGAKNIQYF. In DNA form, the CDR3 reads TGTGCCAGCAGCTTAGTAGGTGGGGTAGCGGGAGCCAAAAACATTCAGTACTTC.

Remarks on this clone: Additional DNA sequences in this sample encode the identical CDR3. The chain recombines TRBV11-2 with TRBJ1-2; perhaps TRBD1 as D (6 bases). The CDR3 is 13 residues long. CDR1 and CDR2 from the germline V gene are SGHAT and FQNNGV. The V gene lost 3 bases and the J gene lost 1 base, with 6 bases spanning the gap. The CDR3 nucleotides read TGTGCCAGCAGCTTGGACAGTAACTATGGCTACACCTTC. Encoded protein: CASSLDSNYGYTF.

CDR3 sequence: CAWTQGAADTQYF. The CDR3 nucleotides are TGTGCCTGGACACAGGGGGCGGCAGATACGCAGTATTTT. The genes are TRBV30 and TRBJ2-3, with 9 bases lining up with TRBD1. Trimming cost V 4 bases and J 4 bases; bases outside gene matches: 3. CDR1 is GTSNPN, CDR2 SVGIG, per germline (reference sequence). The CDR3 covers 13 residues.

This clone was picked up a small number of times. The J gene is TRBJ2-7, the V gene TRBV6-5; 7 nucleotides match TRBD1. The CDR3 is 12 residues long. The germline V gene has CDR1 MNHEY and CDR2 SVGAGI. V lost 8 bases to trimming and J lost 3 bases; unmatched junction nucleotides: 4. CDR3 coding DNA: TGTGCCAGCGGACAGGTATTCTACGAGCAGTACGTC. It is translated as CASGQVFYEQYV.

The chain links TRBV7-9 to TRBJ2-7; D might be TRBD1 (6 bases). This CDR3 spans 14 amino acids. V gave up 2 bases and J gave up 0 bases, with 8 bases separating them. Germline V lookup: CDR1 SEHNR, CDR2 FQNEAQ (reference sequence). The CDR3 here is CASSLKGHSYEQYF. CDR3 coding DNA: TGTGCCAGCAGCTTAAAGGGACACTCCTACGAGCAGTACTTC.

This clone occurred a few times. The V call is TRBV27, the J call TRBJ2-7; D uncertain. V was pared by 2 bases and J by 2 bases, with 10 bases between. CDR1 is MNHEY and CDR2 is SMNVEV in the germline V gene (reference sequence). The CDR3 covers 14 residues. CDR3 protein: CASSLEPGTYEQYF. CDR3 nucleotides: TGTGCCAGCAGTTTAGAGCCAGGTACCTACGAGCAGTACTTC.

Notes on this clone: An end of the junction does not agree with germline; a read error may underlie this. V is TRBV30 and J is TRBJ2-5; unclear D gene. CDR3 length: 12 residues. From germline, CDR1 is GTSNPN and CDR2 SVGIG (reference sequence). The CDR3 DNA sequence: TGTGCCTGGAGGCGGTTCCAAGGGACCCAGTACTTC. This sequence encodes CAWRRFQGTQYF.

The V and J genes are TRBV29-1 and TRBJ1-1; 7 nucleotides match TRBD1. Germline-derived CDR1 and CDR2 are SQVTM and ANQGSEA. The CDR3 consists of 19 residues. Unmatched junction bases numbered 17, after V lost 1 base and J lost 0 bases. The CDR3 here is CSVEVRKRQGGRMNTEAFF. DNA for the CDR3: TGCAGCGTTGAAGTCCGCAAGCGACAGGGAGGTCGGATGAACACTGAAGCTTTCTTT.

This clone was counted between two and nine times. DNA of the CDR3: TGCGCCAGCAGCCCCGGCGACAGGGACGGACACGAGCAGTACTTC. Translating it yields CASSPGDRDGHEQYF. The chain has TRBV5-1 and TRBJ2-7, with TRBD1 identical over 7 bases. V lost 4 bases, J lost 5 bases, and 12 bases stayed unmatched. The CDR3 has 15 amino acids. The germline V gene encodes CDR1 SGHRS and CDR2 YFSETQ.

This chain joins TRBV5-1 and TRBJ2-2; 9 bases match TRBD1. Per the germline V gene, CDR1 is SGHRS and CDR2 is YFSETQ. The CDR3 sequence is 15 residues long. V gave up 4 bases and J gave up 4 bases; unmatched junction bases: 5. DNA of the CDR3: TGCGCCAGCAGCCCGGACAGGGGAGGCACCGGGGAGCTGTTTTTT. Protein sequence: CASSPDRGGTGELFF.

This chain links TRBV7-2 with TRBJ2-3; 9 positions match TRBD2. The CDR3 totals 15 residues. Germline V gene data show CDR1 as SGHTA and CDR2 as FQGNSA. Trimming at V came to 2 bases and at J to 4 bases, leaving 4 bases not matched to a gene. CDR3 in amino acids: CASSLMGLAADTQYF. The CDR3 DNA follows: TGTGCCAGCAGCTTAATGGGACTAGCAGCAGATACGCAGTATTTT.

This clone was detected a few times. The CDR3, as DNA: TGTGCCAGCAGCTTAGCCGTAGCGGGAGGCCCCGGGGAGCTGTTTTTT. This sequence encodes CASSLAVAGGPGELFF. V gene TRBV11-2 combines with J gene TRBJ2-2; TRBD2 matches at 10 bases. In germline, CDR1 is SGHAT, CDR2 FQNNGV. V trimming: 1 base; J trimming: 6 bases; junction bases outside the gene matches: 5. CDR3 length: 16 amino acids.

The chain recombines TRBV7-2 with TRBJ2-1; TRBD2 might be the D (6 bases). The CDR3 totals 15 residues. From germline, CDR1 is SGHTA and CDR2 FQGNSA. V was pared by 3 bases and J by 6 bases, with 15 bases between. Here the CDR3 DNA reads TGTGCCAGCAGCTTTGGCGGGACCGGGGTCAATGAGCAGTTCTTC. As protein: CASSFGGTGVNEQFF.

This chain connects TRBV5-6 to TRBJ2-3; 14 bases line up with TRBD2. V shed 3 bases and J 1 base; nucleotides not matched to a gene: 4. The germline V gene encodes CDR1 SGHDT and CDR2 YYEEEE. The CDR3 runs 17 residues. The CDR3: CASSSGLAGVGTDTQYF. In DNA, the CDR3 is TGTGCCAGCAGCTCGGGACTAGCGGGAGTTGGCACAGATACGCAGTATTTT.

This clone was recorded a few times. This rearrangement joins TRBV10-3 to TRBJ2-5; 13 bases agree with TRBD2. Germline V CDR1 and CDR2: ENHRY, SYGVKD. The CDR3 sequence is 14 residues long. J was trimmed by 3 bases and V by 10 bases; bases with no gene match: 5. DNA for the CDR3: TGTGCCACCACGGGACTAGCGGGAAAAGAGACCCAGTACTTC. Protein sequence: CATTGLAGKETQYF.

This clone was detected only a few times. A junction end diverges from the germline sequence, so it may reflect a read error. The chain combines TRBV15 with TRBJ2-2, with a tentative D call TRBD2 (6 bases). Germline lookup yields CDR1 LNHNV and CDR2 YYDKDF (reference sequence). This CDR3 spans 15 amino acids. DNA for the CDR3: TGTGCCACCAGCAGCTCGGGAGCCCACACCGGGAAGCTGTTTTTT. It translates to CATSSSGAHTGKLFF.

This clone was counted only a few times. The chain links TRBV30 to TRBJ2-2; perhaps TRBD2 as D (5 bases). Trimming removed 4 bases from V and 2 bases from J, with 14 bases in between. Germline CDR1 and CDR2: GTSNPN and SVGIG (reference sequence). CDR3 length: 15 residues. The CDR3 region has the DNA TGTGCCTGGACGGTGGGAGCGGTTAACACCGGGGAGCTGTTTTTT. It yields the protein CAWTVGAVNTGELFF.

The rearrangement links TRBV11-2 to TRBJ2-4; 9 nucleotides line up with TRBD1. The CDR3 totals 14 residues. Unmatched junction bases numbered 5, after V lost 4 bases and J lost 7 bases. CDR1 is SGHAT, CDR2 FQNNGV, per germline. The CDR3 DNA reads TGTGCCAGCAGCTCCCACGGGACAGGGAACATTCAGTACTTC. Its translation is CASSSHGTGNIQYF. The full variable domain, in which reference TRBV11-2 and TRBJ2-4 provide the parts outside the CDR3, is EAGVAQSPRYKIIEKRQSVAFWCNPISGHATLYWYQQILGQGPKLLIQFQNNGVVDDSQLPKDRFSAERLKGVDSTLKIQPAKLEDSAVYLCASSSHGTGNIQYFGAGTRLSVL.

This clone showed up just a few times. The chain joins TRBV30 to TRBJ2-1; 12 bases are a match to TRBD2. The germline V gene encodes CDR1 GTSNPN and CDR2 SVGIG (reference sequence). CDR3 length equals 14 residues. J lost 4 bases, V lost 7 bases, and 5 bases had no gene match. The CDR3 region is CAFGTSGPYNEQFF. DNA of the CDR3: TGTGCCTTTGGGACTAGCGGGCCTTACAATGAGCAGTTCTTC.

The gene calls are TRBV7-9 and TRBJ2-7, with D tentatively TRBD1 (6 bases). Looked up from germline, CDR1 is SEHNR and CDR2 is FQNEAQ (reference sequence). The V and J ends lost 8 bases and 0 bases respectively, with 20 bases between them. The CDR3 totals 16 residues. The DNA of the CDR3 is TGTGCCAGCCAGCCTCTGGGACACAGGCCCTCCTACGAGCAGTACTTC. It translates to CASQPLGHRPSYEQYF.

The J gene is TRBJ2-7, the V gene TRBV30, with D possibly being TRBD2 (5 bases). The CDR3 sequence is 14 residues long. Germline CDR1 reads GTSNPN; CDR2 reads SVGIG (reference sequence). V was cut by 3 bases and J by 2 bases, with 14 bases left in between. CDR3 amino acids: CAWRAAGLPYEQYF. The CDR3 DNA reads as TGTGCCTGGAGAGCGGCAGGCCTCCCCTACGAGCAGTACTTC.

The chain uses TRBV4-2 and TRBJ2-7; 10 positions agree with TRBD1. V gave up 0 bases and J gave up 1 base; unmatched junction bases: 3. Germline-derived CDR1 and CDR2 are LGHNA and YNFKEQ. The CDR3 has 16 amino acids. CDR3 sequence (DNA): TGTGCCAGCAGCCAAGATCTGGGACAGGGGTCCTACGAGCAGTACTTC. Its translation is CASSQDLGQGSYEQYF.

In this sample, this clone turned up a few times. V usage is TRBV28 and J usage is TRBJ2-5, with 7 bases matching TRBD1. CDR1 and CDR2 (germline): MDHEN, SYDVKM. Trimming cost V 6 bases and J 5 bases; bases outside gene matches: 6. This CDR3 has 13 residues. CDR3 region: CASRTGQWETQYF. As DNA, the CDR3 is TGTGCCAGCAGGACGGGACAGTGGGAGACCCAGTACTTC. The variable domain in full, with the rest retrieved from reference TRBV28 and TRBJ2-5, is DVKVTQSSRYLVKRTGEKVFLECVQDMDHENMFWYRQDPGLGLRLIYFSYDVKMKEKGDIPEGYSVSREKKERFSLILESASTNQTSMYLCASRTGQWETQYFGPGTRLLVL.

This rearrangement joins TRBV5-1 to TRBJ2-7, with D uncertain. From germline, CDR1 is SGHRS and CDR2 YFSETQ. V dropped 3 bases and J dropped 0 bases, with 7 bases sitting between them. CDR3 size: 13 residues. The CDR3 nucleotides are TGCGCCAGCAGCTCCCTAAGCTCCTACGAGCAGTACTTC. Translation: CASSSLSSYEQYF.

This clone turned up a few times. V gene TRBV7-2 combines with J gene TRBJ2-7; D is ambiguous. This CDR3 is 15 amino acids long. Trimming took off 1 base at V and 2 bases at J, with 12 bases between the two ends. Germline V gene sequence: CDR1 SGHTA, CDR2 FQGNSA. The CDR3 region has the DNA TGTGCCAGCAGCTTAGAGGCTGCGGTAGCCTACGAGCAGTACTTC. Its translation is CASSLEAAVAYEQYF.